The 18 T cell receptor beta chains presented below share a single source sample, sequenced in a study of tumor-infiltrating lymphocytes in primary liver carcinoma. Germline DNA was also extracted, and blood RNA was taken from unsorted whole blood. Starting from approximately 0.45 ug of total RNA, TCR beta cDNA was produced with a primer in the constant region. The TCR beta library was amplified through three nested multiplex PCR rounds in a modified ARM-PCR procedure. TRBV1-TRBV30 forward primers and a C-beta reverse primer were used in the first two PCR rounds, which each ran for approximately 11 cycles. TCRdb redid the calling of the multiplex PCR reads with MiXCR, one entry per CDR3 protein. The table lists about 200,000 distinct CDR3 sequences, approximately 64% of them singletons. Sequenced: peripheral blood. The receptors come from a woman in her fifties or sixties with primary liver carcinoma and hepatitis B virus infection.

The V and J genes are TRBV5-4 and TRBJ2-3; D might be TRBD1 or TRBD2, each matching 6 bases. The ends were cut back, 0 bases at V and 4 bases at J, with 18 bases in the middle. The CDR3 extends over 17 amino acids. Germline loops: CDR1 SGHNT, CDR2 YYREEE (reference sequence). The CDR3 coding sequence is TGTGCCAGCAGCTTGGCCGGGGGCAGGGGAGTATCAGATACGCAGTATTTT. It specifies CASSLAGGRGVSDTQYF.

As concerns this clonotype: The germline gene is not matched at one end of the junction; a read error may be the cause. The V gene is TRBV20-1, the J gene TRBJ2-1; 7 positions agree with TRBD1. This CDR3 region has 16 residues. From germline, CDR1 is DFQATT and CDR2 SNEGSKA (reference sequence). The CDR3 protein is CGARIPSRGGQVEQFF. DNA of the CDR3: TGCGGTGCCCGAATCCCCTCCCGAGGGGGCCAGGTTGAGCAGTTCTTC.

The rearrangement joins TRBV11-2 to TRBJ2-6, with 7 bases lining up with TRBD2. Germline V gene data show CDR1 as SGHAT and CDR2 as FQNNGV. This CDR3 contains 18 residues. V dropped 1 base and J dropped 0; count of bases not matched to a gene: 6. In DNA form, the CDR3 reads TGTGCCAGCAGCTTAGGGCGGGGGAGAATCTCTGGGGCCAACGTCCTGACTTTC. This sequence encodes CASSLGRGRISGANVLTF. Together with reference TRBV11-2 and TRBJ2-6, the CDR3 gives the full variable domain: EAGVAQSPRYKIIEKRQSVAFWCNPISGHATLYWYQQILGQGPKLLIQFQNNGVVDDSQLPKDRFSAERLKGVDSTLKIQPAKLEDSAVYLCASSLGRGRISGANVLTFGAGSRLTVL.

A remark on this clonotype: The junction departs from the called germline gene at one end, perhaps through a read error. This CDR3 is CANITAEMNTKAFF. CDR3 bases: TGTGCCAACATTACCGCAGAAATGAACACTAAAGCTTTCTTT. The rearrangement links TRBV6-5 to TRBJ1-1; D is unclear. CDR1 and CDR2 (germline): MNHEY, SVGAGI. The CDR3 length is 14 residues.

The chain employs TRBV11-1 and TRBJ2-1, with 8 bases identical to TRBD1. Germline CDR1 is SGHAT and CDR2 is FQDESV (reference sequence). This CDR3 region has 15 residues. After removal of 5 bases from V and 12 bases from J, the junction contained 15 bases not matched to a gene. CDR3 amino acids: CASSHPGTGTNVQFF. CDR3 in DNA: TGTGCCAGCAGCCATCCCGGGACAGGCACTAACGTGCAGTTCTTC.

This clonotype has only a few counts. The chain is built from TRBV7-9 and TRBJ2-7, with D possibly matching TRBD1 (5 bases). Trimming took off 4 bases at V and 1 base at J, with 11 bases between the two ends. The CDR3 contains 14 residues. CDR1 is SEHNR, CDR2 FQNEAQ, per germline (reference sequence). CDR3 in DNA: TGTGCCAGCAGCTACCCAGGACATTCCTACGAGCAGTACTTC. It is translated as CASSYPGHSYEQYF.

About this clonotype: Possible read error: a much larger clone is one base away. The genes are TRBV12-3 or TRBV12-4 and TRBJ2-2; TRBD1 or TRBD2 may be the D gene (5 bases each). There are 15 residues in the CDR3. CDR3 loop: CASSFVRGDTGVLFF. The CDR3 bases are TGTGCCAGCAGTTTCGTGAGGGGCGACACCGGGGTGCTGTTTTTT.

This clonotype has a single count. A much bigger clone sits one base away, suggesting this may be a read error. The V call is TRBV6-1, the J call TRBJ2-5, with D perhaps matching TRBD2 (6 bases). Germline lookup yields CDR1 MNHNS and CDR2 SASEGT. The V gene lost 1 base and the J gene lost 2 bases, with 14 bases spanning the gap. This CDR3 has 16 amino acids. The CDR3 spells CASSEVQTRSQETQYF. CDR3 in DNA: TGTGCCAGCAGTGAAGTTCAGACTAGGTCACAAGAGACCCAGTACTTC.

Note on this clonotype: Germline is not matched at one junction end, which may reflect a read error. The chain employs TRBV28 and TRBJ2-1, with 8 bases matching TRBD1. The CDR3 is made up of 18 amino acids. Per the germline V gene, CDR1 is MDHEN and CDR2 is SYDVKM. The CDR3 is CASSPRTGLFLLYNEQSF. The CDR3 DNA is TGTGCCAGCAGTCCGAGGACAGGGTTATTCTTGTTGTACAATGAGCAGTCCTTC. Using reference TRBV28 and TRBJ2-1 for the parts outside the CDR3, the full variable domain is DVKVTQSSRYLVKRTGEKVFLECVQDMDHENMFWYRQDPGLGLRLIYFSYDVKMKEKGDIPEGYSVSREKKERFSLILESASTNQTSMYLCASSPRTGLFLLYNEQSFGPGTRLTVL.

The genes are TRBV10-3 and TRBJ1-6; maybe TRBD1 (6 bases). Germline CDR1 ENHRY, CDR2 SYGVKD. Trimming took 4 bases from V and 4 from J, leaving 14 bases between them. The CDR3 contains 16 residues. The CDR3 sequence: CAISVATGAYNSPLHF. The CDR3 DNA is TGTGCCATCAGTGTCGCGACAGGAGCATATAATTCACCCCTCCACTTT.

This chain uses TRBV6-6 with TRBJ2-1; 15 bases match TRBD2. The CDR3 loop spans 16 amino acids. V trimming: 6 bases; J trimming: 7 bases; junction bases outside the gene matches: 7. CDR1 is MNHNY, CDR2 SVGAGI, per germline (reference sequence). The CDR3 protein is CASRIRGTSGRNEQFF. Here the CDR3 DNA reads TGTGCCAGCAGGATTCGCGGGACTAGCGGGAGGAATGAGCAGTTCTTC.

Turning to this clonotype: Given a much more abundant clone one base away, this may be a read error. The gene calls are TRBV6-5 and TRBJ1-1; D gene uncertain. The length of the CDR3 is 14 residues. The V end was cut by 7 bases, the J end by 6 bases, with 18 bases between. Germline V gives CDR1 MNHEY, CDR2 SVGAGI. The CDR3: CASITSGGMAEAFF. The CDR3 region has the DNA TGTGCCAGCATCACTTCCGGTGGGATGGCTGAAGCTTTCTTT.

Comment on this clonotype: The final CDR3 position lacks the conserved phenylalanine or tryptophan, pointing to a likely read error. The J gene is TRBJ1-5, the V gene TRBV4-2, with D unclear. This CDR3 is 15 amino acids long. CDR1 is LGHNA and CDR2 is YNFKEQ in the germline V gene. In nucleotides, the CDR3 is TGTGCCAGCAGCCAAGATATTGCGGGGATTCAGTCCCAGCATTCT. Protein product: CASSQDIAGIQSQHS.

Note on this clonotype: One end of the junction does not line up with germline, which may come from a read error. The CDR3 here is CASSQGDRYLAKNIQYF. The CDR3 nucleotides read TGCGCCAGCAGTCAAGGTGACCGGTATTTAGCCAAAAACATTCAGTACTTC. The genes are TRBV4-1 and TRBJ2-4; no firm D call. Germline V lookup: CDR1 MGHRA, CDR2 YSYEKL. CDR3 size: 17 residues.

To note about this clonotype: A clone one base away is much larger, so this may be a read error. V is TRBV28 and J is TRBJ2-6; no reliable D call. The V end was cut by 11 bases, the J end by 2 bases, with 22 bases between. Looked up from germline, CDR1 is MDHEN and CDR2 is SYDVKM. The CDR3 has 17 residues. CDR3 sequence (DNA): TGTGCCGGCATCGCCCAGCAAGGACGGCCTGGGGCCAACGTCCTGACTTTC. This encodes CAGIAQQGRPGANVLTF.

This chain joins TRBV11-1 and TRBJ2-7; 7 bases align to TRBD2. This CDR3 spans 14 amino acids. In germline, CDR1 is SGHAT, CDR2 FQDESV (reference sequence). V lost 8 bases to trimming and J lost 3 bases; unmatched junction nucleotides: 10. The CDR3 nucleotides are TGTGCCAGCGGCAACGTCGGGACTAACTACGAGCAGTACTTC. Protein sequence: CASGNVGTNYEQYF.

In the case of this clonotype: The conserved phenylalanine or tryptophan is not found at the CDR3 terminus, so this likely reflects a read error. The V gene is TRBV29-1, the J gene TRBJ2-7, with D perhaps being TRBD1 or TRBD2 (5 bases each). Germline V lookup: CDR1 SQVTM, CDR2 ANQGSEA. The CDR3 extends over 13 amino acids. The CDR3 sequence: CSVAWGKYDEQYI. DNA for the CDR3: TGCAGCGTTGCCTGGGGGAAGTACGACGAACAGTACATC.

With regard to this clonotype: One end of the junction varies from germline; a read error may be responsible. V gene TRBV7-9 combines with J gene TRBJ2-5, with 8 bases fitting TRBD2. The germline CDR1 and CDR2 sequences are SEHNR and FQNEAQ (reference sequence). The CDR3 loop spans 15 amino acids. DNA for the CDR3: TGTGCCAGCAGGTCCGGCGGGAGGCCCCAAGAGACCCAGCATTTC. Translating gives CASRSGGRPQETQHF.